A selection of T cell receptor beta chains follows, all from one sample in a study of Ad26.COV2.S vaccination and SARS-CoV-2 variants. Data came from immunoSEQ multiplex PCR; TCRdb stores just in-frame clones and leaves some out. The table includes around 450,000 clones, approximately 88% detected once. Sequencing was performed on peripheral blood, taken in a trial of Ad26.COV2.S vaccine versus placebo. The source is a person aged 18-60 years who received the Ad26.COV2.S COVID-19 vaccine or a placebo. Each CDR3 is given with its conserved first and last residue. D genes are given only for firm matches. A row's size may be missing; if present it is once, few, many or a size class.

j_call,v_call,clone_size,d_call,cdr3_nt,cdr3_aa
TRBJ2-1,TRBV27,.,.,TGTGCCAGCAGTTCCAGCCCCTACAATGAGCAGTTCTTC,CASSSSPYNEQFF
TRBJ1-1,TRBV29-1,.,TRBD1,TGCAGCGTGGGACAGGGTGGAACTGAAGCTTTCTTT,CSVGQGGTEAFF
TRBJ2-2,TRBV29-1,.,TRBD1,TGCAGCGTCCCGACAGGGCGCACCGGGGAGCTGTTTTTT,CSVPTGRTGELFF
TRBJ2-5,TRBV7-3,.,TRBD2,TGTGCCAGCAGCTTAACGTTGTGGCGGGGGCAAGAGACCCAGTACTTC,CASSLTLWRGQETQYF
TRBJ2-5,TRBV9,.,.,TGTGCCAGCAGCCCCCGAGGGGGACATCCCCTTGAGACCCAGTACTTC,CASSPRGGHPLETQYF
TRBJ2-3,TRBV11-2,.,TRBD2,TGTGCCAGCAGCACCGGACTAGCGGGGGGGCTTGAGGGAGCAGATACGCAGTATTTT,CASSTGLAGGLEGADTQYF
TRBJ2-6,TRBV3-1/TRBV3-2,.,TRBD1,TGTGCCAGCAGCCCCCGGGACAGGGAGTTATTCTCTGGGGCCAACGTCCTGACTTTC,CASSPRDRELFSGANVLTF
TRBJ1-2,TRBV2,.,.,TGTGCCAGCAGTGAAAATGGGGCCCTGCCAAGCACCTTC,CASSENGALPSTF
TRBJ1-1,TRBV13,.,.,TGTGCCAGCAGCTTAGGACGGAGGAACACTGAAGCTTTCTTT,CASSLGRRNTEAFF
TRBJ2-1,TRBV9,.,.,TGTGCCAGCAGCGTAGCCGTGGGGACCCCCGATCGTTCCTACAATGAGCAGTTCTTC,CASSVAVGTPDRSYNEQFF
TRBJ2-1,TRBV12-3/TRBV12-4,once,TRBD1,TGTGCCAGCAGGGGAAGGACAGGCCAACTACAGTTCTTC,CASRGRTGQLQFF
TRBJ2-7,TRBV11-3,.,.,TGTGCCAGCAGCTCAGCCACCAGGGGCTACGAGCAGTACTTC,CASSSATRGYEQYF
TRBJ1-6,TRBV7-2,.,.,TGTGCCAGCAGCTTAGGAGGGGGTCGGACTAATTCACCCCTCCACTTT,CASSLGGGRTNSPLHF
TRBJ1-2,TRBV27,.,.,TGTGCCAGCGGGTTCCGCCGGTGGACCTATGGCTACACCTTC,CASGFRRWTYGYTF
TRBJ2-7,TRBV4-1,.,TRBD1,TGCGCCAGCAGCCGGGGACAGGGTCTTCTTTACGAGCAGTACTTC,CASSRGQGLLYEQYF
TRBJ2-3,TRBV6-1,.,TRBD2,TGTGCCAGCAGTGAAGCGCTTCCGGGGGGTAGCACAGATACGCAGTATTTT,CASSEALPGGSTDTQYF
TRBJ2-7,TRBV5-1,.,TRBD2,TGCGCCAGCAGCTCCACTAGCGGGGCCGCCGAGCAGTACTTC,CASSSTSGAAEQYF
TRBJ2-2,TRBV27,.,.,TGTGCCAGCAGACCAATCGGGGTAAACACCGGGGAGCTGTTTTTT,CASRPIGVNTGELFF
TRBJ2-7,TRBV6-2/TRBV6-3,.,TRBD1,TGTGCCAGCAGTTATGGAGGGACAGGGAATTACGAGCAGTACTTC,CASSYGGTGNYEQYF
TRBJ2-4,TRBV28,.,.,TGTGCCAGCATCGCCCTAGCCAAAAACATTCAGTACTTC,CASIALAKNIQYF
TRBJ1-2,TRBV6-2/TRBV6-3,.,.,TGTGCCAGCAGTTACTTACAGGGACCATTCGGCGATGGCTACACCTTC,CASSYLQGPFGDGYTF
TRBJ2-1,TRBV5-1,.,TRBD2,TGCGCCAGCAGCTTGGGTCCCAGCGGGGGACCCCTCGGGAATGAGCAGTTCTTC,CASSLGPSGGPLGNEQFF
TRBJ1-2,TRBV7-9,.,.,TGTGCCAGCAGCTTATCCCATATGGACTATGGCTACACCTTC,CASSLSHMDYGYTF
TRBJ2-7,TRBV4-1,.,.,TGCGCCAGCAGCCAAGATTTGGGGAAGAAGCAGTACTTC,CASSQDLGKKQYF
TRBJ1-1,TRBV5-1,few,.,TGCGCCAGCAGTATGGAGGTACACTCCACTGAAGCTTTCTTT,CASSMEVHSTEAFF
TRBJ2-5,TRBV9,.,.,TGTGCCAGCAGCGTAGCAGGGTGGCAGGGGACCCAGTACTTC,CASSVAGWQGTQYF
TRBJ2-5,TRBV15,.,.,TGTGCCACCAGCAGAGAGAGGGGGGGGCGAGAGACCCAGTACTTC,CATSRERGGRETQYF